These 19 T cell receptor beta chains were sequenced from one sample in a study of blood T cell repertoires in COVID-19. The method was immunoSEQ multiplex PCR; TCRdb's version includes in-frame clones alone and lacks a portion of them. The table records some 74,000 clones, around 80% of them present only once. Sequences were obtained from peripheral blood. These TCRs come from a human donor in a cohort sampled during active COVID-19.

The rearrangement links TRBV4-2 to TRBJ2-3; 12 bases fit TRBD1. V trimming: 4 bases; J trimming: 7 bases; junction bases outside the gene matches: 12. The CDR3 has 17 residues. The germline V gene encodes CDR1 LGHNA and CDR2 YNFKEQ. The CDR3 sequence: CASSPQSGTGGWYTQYF. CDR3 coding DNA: TGTGCCAGCAGCCCACAATCCGGGACAGGGGGCTGGTATACGCAGTATTTT.

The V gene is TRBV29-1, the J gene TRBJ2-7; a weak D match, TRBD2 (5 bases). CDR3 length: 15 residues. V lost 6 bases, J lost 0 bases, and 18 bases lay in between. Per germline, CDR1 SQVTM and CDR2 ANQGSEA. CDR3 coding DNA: TGCAGCGTCCTGGCCCGGACGGGGATCTCCTACGAGCAGTACTTC. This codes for CSVLARTGISYEQYF.

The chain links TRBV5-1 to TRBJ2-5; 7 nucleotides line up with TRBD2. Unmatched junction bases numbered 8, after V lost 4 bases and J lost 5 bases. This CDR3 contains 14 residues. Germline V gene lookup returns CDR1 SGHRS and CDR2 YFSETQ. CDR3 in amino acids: CASSRGGPRETQYF. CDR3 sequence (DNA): TGCGCCAGCAGCCGCGGGGGTCCCAGGGAGACCCAGTACTTC.

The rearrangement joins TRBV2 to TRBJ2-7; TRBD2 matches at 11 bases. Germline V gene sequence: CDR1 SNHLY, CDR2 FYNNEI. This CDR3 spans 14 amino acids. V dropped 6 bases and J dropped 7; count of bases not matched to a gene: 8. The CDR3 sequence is CASRLAGGPLEQYF. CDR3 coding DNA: TGTGCCAGCAGATTAGCGGGGGGGCCTCTGGAGCAGTACTTC.

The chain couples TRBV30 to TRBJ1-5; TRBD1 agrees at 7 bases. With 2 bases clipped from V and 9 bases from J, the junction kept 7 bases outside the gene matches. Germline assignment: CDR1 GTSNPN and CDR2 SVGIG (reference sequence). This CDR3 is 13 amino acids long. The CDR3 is CAWSPGGNWPQHF. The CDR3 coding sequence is TGTGCCTGGAGTCCAGGGGGGAACTGGCCCCAGCATTTT.

The CDR3 region is CASSLPGDLQGKLFF. The CDR3 DNA reads TGTGCCAGCAGTTTACCAGGGGACCTCCAGGGAAAACTGTTTTTT. The chain recombines TRBV28 with TRBJ1-4; weak D call: TRBD1 (6 bases). The CDR3 sequence is 15 residues long. Germline V CDR1 and CDR2: MDHEN, SYDVKM. V was trimmed by 2 bases and J by 10 bases, leaving 17 bases between them.

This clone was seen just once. The CDR3: CASSYLGRTDTQYF. CDR3 in DNA: TGTGCCAGCAGTTACTTGGGGCGGACAGATACGCAGTATTTT. The chain carries TRBV6-5 and TRBJ2-3; tentative D call: TRBD1 (5 bases). Trimming stripped 1 base from V and 3 bases from J, with 8 bases between. This CDR3 contains 14 residues. CDR1 is MNHEY and CDR2 is SVGAGI in the germline V gene.

The CDR3: CAWSGATRNEQYV. CDR3 DNA: TGTGCCTGGAGTGGGGCAACTCGGAACGAGCAGTACGTC. The gene calls are TRBV30 and TRBJ2-7; D is uncertain. The CDR3 is 13 amino acids. V was trimmed by 1 base and J by 5 bases, leaving 12 bases between them. The V gene's germline CDR1 is GTSNPN and CDR2 SVGIG (reference sequence).

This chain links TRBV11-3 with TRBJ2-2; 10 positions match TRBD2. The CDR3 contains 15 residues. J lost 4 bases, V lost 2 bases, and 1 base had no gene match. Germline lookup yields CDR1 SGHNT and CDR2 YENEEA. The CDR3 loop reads CASSLRLAGTGELFF. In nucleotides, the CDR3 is TGTGCCAGCAGCTTAAGACTAGCGGGCACCGGGGAGCTGTTTTTT.

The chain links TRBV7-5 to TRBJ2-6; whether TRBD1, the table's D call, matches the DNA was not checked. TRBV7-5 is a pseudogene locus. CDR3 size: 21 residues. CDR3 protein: CARSLEGWGQTLLSGANVLTF. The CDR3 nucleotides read TGTGCCAGAAGCTTAGAAGGTTGGGGCCAAACTCTACTGTCTGGGGCCAACGTCCTGACTTTC.

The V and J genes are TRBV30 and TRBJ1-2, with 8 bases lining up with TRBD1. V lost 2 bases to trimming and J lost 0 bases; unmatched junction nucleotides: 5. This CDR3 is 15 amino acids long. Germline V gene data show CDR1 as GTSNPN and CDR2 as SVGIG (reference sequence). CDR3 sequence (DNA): TGTGCCTGGAGTTTGGGGACAGGATCTAACTATGGCTACACCTTC. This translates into CAWSLGTGSNYGYTF.

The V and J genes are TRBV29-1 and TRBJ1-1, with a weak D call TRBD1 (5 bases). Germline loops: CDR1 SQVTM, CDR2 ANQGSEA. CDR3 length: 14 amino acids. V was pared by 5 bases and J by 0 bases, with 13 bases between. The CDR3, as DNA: TGCAGCGTTAAGAGGGACTCCCTGAACACTGAAGCTTTCTTT. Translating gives CSVKRDSLNTEAFF.

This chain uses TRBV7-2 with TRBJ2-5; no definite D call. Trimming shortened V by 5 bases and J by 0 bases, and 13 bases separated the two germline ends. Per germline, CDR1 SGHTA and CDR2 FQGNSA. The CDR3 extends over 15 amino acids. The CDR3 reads CASSAIPGYQETQYF. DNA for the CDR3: TGTGCCAGCAGCGCCATCCCCGGGTACCAAGAGACCCAGTACTTC.

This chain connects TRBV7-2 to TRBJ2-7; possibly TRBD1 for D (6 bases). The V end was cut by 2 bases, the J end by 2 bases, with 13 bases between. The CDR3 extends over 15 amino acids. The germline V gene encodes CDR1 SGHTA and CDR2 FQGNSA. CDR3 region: CASSLPGVPAYEQYF. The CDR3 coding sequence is TGTGCCAGCAGCTTACCAGGGGTTCCAGCCTACGAGCAGTACTTC. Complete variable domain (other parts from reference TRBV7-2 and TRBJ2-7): GAGVSQSPSNKVTEKGKDVELRCDPISGHTALYWYRQSLGQGLEFLIYFQGNSAPDKSGLPSDRFSAERTGGSVSTLTIQRTQQEDSAVYLCASSLPGVPAYEQYFGPGTRLTVT.

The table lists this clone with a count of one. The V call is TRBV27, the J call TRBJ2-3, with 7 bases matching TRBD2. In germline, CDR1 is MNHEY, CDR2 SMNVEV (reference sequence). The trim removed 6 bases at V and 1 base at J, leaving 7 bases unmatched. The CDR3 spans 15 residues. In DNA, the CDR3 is TGTGCCAGCAGATCACTAGCGACTGGCACAGATACGCAGTATTTT. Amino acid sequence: CASRSLATGTDTQYF.

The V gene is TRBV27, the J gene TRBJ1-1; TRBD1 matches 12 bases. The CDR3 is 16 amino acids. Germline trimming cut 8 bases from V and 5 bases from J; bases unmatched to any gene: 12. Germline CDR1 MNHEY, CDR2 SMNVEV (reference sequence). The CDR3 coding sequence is TGTGCCAGCCACTACGGGACAGGGGGCGCGGGGACTGAAGCTTTCTTT. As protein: CASHYGTGGAGTEAFF.

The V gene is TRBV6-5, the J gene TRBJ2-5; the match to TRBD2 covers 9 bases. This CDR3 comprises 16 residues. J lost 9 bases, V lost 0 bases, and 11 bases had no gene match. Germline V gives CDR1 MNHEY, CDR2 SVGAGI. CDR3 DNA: TGTGCCAGCAGTTACTCCCTGACTAGCGGAGGGGAGGCCCAGTACTTC. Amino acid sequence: CASSYSLTSGGEAQYF.

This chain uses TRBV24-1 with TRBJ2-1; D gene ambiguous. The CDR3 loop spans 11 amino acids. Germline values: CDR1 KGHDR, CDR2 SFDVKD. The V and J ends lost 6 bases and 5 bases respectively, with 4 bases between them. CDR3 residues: CATSYHNEQFF. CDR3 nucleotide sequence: TGTGCCACCAGTTATCACAATGAGCAGTTCTTC.

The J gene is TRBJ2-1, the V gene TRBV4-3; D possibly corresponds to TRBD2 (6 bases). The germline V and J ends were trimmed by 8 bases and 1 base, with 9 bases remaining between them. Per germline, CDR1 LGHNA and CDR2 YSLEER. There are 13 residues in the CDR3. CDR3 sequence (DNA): TGCGCCAGCGGGACTCTATCCTACAATGAGCAGTTCTTC. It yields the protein CASGTLSYNEQFF.